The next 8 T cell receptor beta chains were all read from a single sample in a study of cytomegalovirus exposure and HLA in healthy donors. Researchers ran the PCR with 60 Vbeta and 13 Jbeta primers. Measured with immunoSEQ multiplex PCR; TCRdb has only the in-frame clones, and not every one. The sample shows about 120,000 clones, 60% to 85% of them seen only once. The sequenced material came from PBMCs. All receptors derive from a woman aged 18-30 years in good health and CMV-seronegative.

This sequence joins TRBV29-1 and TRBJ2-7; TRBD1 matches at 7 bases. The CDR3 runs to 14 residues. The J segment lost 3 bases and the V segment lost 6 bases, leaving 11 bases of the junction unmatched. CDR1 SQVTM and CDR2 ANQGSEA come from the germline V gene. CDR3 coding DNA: TGCAGCGTCCTTACGACAGGGCAATACTACGAGCAGTACTTC. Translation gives CSVLTTGQYYEQYF.

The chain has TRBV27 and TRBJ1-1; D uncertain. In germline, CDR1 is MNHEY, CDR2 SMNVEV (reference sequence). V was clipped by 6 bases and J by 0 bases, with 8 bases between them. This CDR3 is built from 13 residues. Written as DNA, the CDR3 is TGTGCCAGCAGCTCAACTTTGAACACTGAAGCTTTCTTT. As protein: CASSSTLNTEAFF.

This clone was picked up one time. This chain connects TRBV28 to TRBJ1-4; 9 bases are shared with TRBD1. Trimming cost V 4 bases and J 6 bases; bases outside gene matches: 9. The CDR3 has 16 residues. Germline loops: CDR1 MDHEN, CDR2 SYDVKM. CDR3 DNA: TGTGCCAGCAGTTCCCCCCCGGGACAGGGAGATGAAAAACTGTTTTTT. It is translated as CASSSPPGQGDEKLFF. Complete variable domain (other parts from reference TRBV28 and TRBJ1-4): DVKVTQSSRYLVKRTGEKVFLECVQDMDHENMFWYRQDPGLGLRLIYFSYDVKMKEKGDIPEGYSVSREKKERFSLILESASTNQTSMYLCASSSPPGQGDEKLFFGSGTQLSVL.

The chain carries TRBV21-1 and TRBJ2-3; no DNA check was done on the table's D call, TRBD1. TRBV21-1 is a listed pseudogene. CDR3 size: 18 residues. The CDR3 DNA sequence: TGTGCCAGCAGCATAAAAAGGAACCGGGACAGCCACACAGATACGCAGTATTTT. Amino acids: CASSIKRNRDSHTDTQYF.

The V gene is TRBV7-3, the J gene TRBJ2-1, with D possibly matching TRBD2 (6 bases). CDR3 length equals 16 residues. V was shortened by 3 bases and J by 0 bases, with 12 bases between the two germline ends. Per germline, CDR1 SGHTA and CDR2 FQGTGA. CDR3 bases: TGTGCCAGCAGCTTTTACGGGGGAGTCTCCTACAATGAGCAGTTCTTC. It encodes CASSFYGGVSYNEQFF.

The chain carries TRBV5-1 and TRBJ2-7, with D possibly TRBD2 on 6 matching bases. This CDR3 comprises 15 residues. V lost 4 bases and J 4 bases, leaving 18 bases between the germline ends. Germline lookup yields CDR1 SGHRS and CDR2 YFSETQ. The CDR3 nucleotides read TGCGCCAGCAGCAATCTAAAGGAGGGAGATTACGAGCAGTACTTC. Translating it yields CASSNLKEGDYEQYF. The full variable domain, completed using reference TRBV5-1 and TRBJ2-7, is KAGVTQTPRYLIKTRGQQVTLSCSPISGHRSVSWYQQTPGQGLQFLFEYFSETQRNKGNFPGRFSGRQFSNSRSEMNVSTLELGDSALYLCASSNLKEGDYEQYFGPGTRLTVT.

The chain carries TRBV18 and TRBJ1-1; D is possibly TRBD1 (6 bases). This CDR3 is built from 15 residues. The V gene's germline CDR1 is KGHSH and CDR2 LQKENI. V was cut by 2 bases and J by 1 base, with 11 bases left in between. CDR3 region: CASSPIRTENTEAFF. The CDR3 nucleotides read TGTGCCAGCTCACCAATTAGGACAGAGAACACTGAAGCTTTCTTT.

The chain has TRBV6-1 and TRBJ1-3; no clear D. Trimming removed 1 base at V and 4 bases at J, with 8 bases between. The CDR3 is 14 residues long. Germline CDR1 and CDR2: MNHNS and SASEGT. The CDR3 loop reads CASSEGTSGNTIYF. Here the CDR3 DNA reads TGTGCCAGCAGTGAAGGGACTTCGGGAAACACCATATATTTT.